Listed here is a single T cell receptor (beta chain). The antigen is unknown. The data derive from a study of CD8+CD57+ T cells in acquired aplastic anemia. The wider study: Average DNA yield from sorted CD4+ and CD8+ cells was around 3 ug. Findings of the study overall: Between patients and controls, some 31 CD8+ CDR3 sequences were found in common. Between the patient and control groups, CD8+ Simpson's diversity did not differ significantly.

Those patients picked for sequencing had displayed CD8+CD57+ cell expansion on flow cytometry. Patients had undergone no therapy by the time their blood was sampled. CDR3 and TCR beta VDJ profiling relied on genomic DNA as the template. Each CDR3 protein gets one entry after TCRdb re-called the reads with MiXCR. This table has roughly 500,000 distinct CDR3 sequences, under 40% appearing once. The length of the CDR3 is 16 residues. Germline CDR1 is KGHDR and CDR2 is SFDVKD. V gave up 10 bases and J gave up 5 bases; unmatched junction bases: 17. The receptor was derived from a human donor with aplastic anemia. Sequencing input: sorted CD4+, CD8+, or CD8+CD57+ T cells (not recorded which) from PBMCs. The chain has TRBV24-1 and TRBJ2-7; 9 positions agree with TRBD1. CDR3 bases: TGTGCCACTCAACCCACGGGACAGGGAGTGAAGGACGAGCAGTACTTC. It is translated as CATQPTGQGVKDEQYF.